The next 10 T cell receptor beta chains were all read from a single sample in a study of cytotoxic CD8 clonotypes in ibrutinib-treated CLL. Produced via immunoSEQ multiplex PCR; TCRdb's table is partial and in-frame only. The data show approximately 330,000 clones, just under 80% seen once. This specimen was PBMCs, taken before ibrutinib treatment. The origin of the receptors is a human donor with chronic lymphocytic leukemia.

The chain is built from TRBV6-5 and TRBJ1-2; D uncertain. The germline CDR1 and CDR2 sequences are MNHEY and SVGAGI. V was pared by 2 bases and J by 0 bases, with 10 bases between. The CDR3 runs to 15 residues. Written as DNA, the CDR3 is TGTGCCAGCAGTTACCTCGAAGGATCTAACTATGGCTACACCTTC. It translates to CASSYLEGSNYGYTF.

The chain uses TRBV29-1 and TRBJ1-1; TRBD1 is a possible D gene (6 bases). The CDR3 length is 15 residues. Germline values: CDR1 SQVTM, CDR2 ANQGSEA. Trimming cost V 6 bases and J 3 bases, with 20 bases left between them. The DNA for the CDR3 is TGCAGCGTCGCCCCTGGGGGCAGGGGATACACTGAAGCTTTCTTT. Translating gives CSVAPGGRGYTEAFF.

This rearrangement joins TRBV18 to TRBJ1-1; a possible D gene is TRBD1 (6 bases). CDR3 size: 17 residues. V lost 3 bases, J lost 6 bases, and 23 bases lay in between. Per the germline V gene, CDR1 is KGHSH and CDR2 is LQKENI. CDR3 protein: CASSPIGPGQTESEAFF. CDR3 coding DNA: TGTGCCAGCTCACCTATAGGACCGGGACAAACAGAATCTGAAGCTTTCTTT.

The chain joins TRBV7-9 to TRBJ2-7, with D possibly TRBD1 on 6 matching bases. Trimming removed 6 bases from V and 0 bases from J, with 12 bases in between. The germline V gene has CDR1 SEHNR and CDR2 FQNEAQ (reference sequence). There are 14 residues in the CDR3. CDR3 sequence reads: CASRSGQSSYEQYF. The CDR3 coding sequence is TGTGCCAGCAGGAGTGGACAGAGCTCCTACGAGCAGTACTTC.

The chain joins TRBV12-5 to TRBJ2-1, with D possibly being TRBD2 (6 bases). Germline assignment: CDR1 LGHNT and CDR2 FRNRAP. Trimming took off 4 bases at V and 8 bases at J, with 12 bases between the two ends. This CDR3 has 13 amino acids. The chain's CDR3 is CASGSSTSYEQFF. CDR3 DNA: TGTGCTAGTGGTTCCTCGACTAGTTATGAGCAGTTCTTC.

The V and J genes are TRBV6-5 and TRBJ1-2; 7 nucleotides agree with TRBD1. Germline V gene sequence: CDR1 MNHEY, CDR2 SVGAGI. The CDR3 is 12 residues long. Trimming at V came to 6 bases and at J to 8 bases, leaving 6 bases not matched to a gene. This CDR3 reads CASSSDRAGYTF. The CDR3 nucleotides read TGTGCCAGCAGCTCTGACAGGGCGGGCTACACCTTC.

J is TRBJ2-7 and V is TRBV4-3; a weak D match, TRBD2 (5 bases). V shed 1 base and J shed 3 bases, with 10 bases lying between them. The CDR3 is 14 residues long. Germline CDR1 and CDR2: LGHNA and YSLEER. The CDR3 DNA sequence: TGCGCCAGCAGCCAAGGTAGCGAAAACTACGAGCAGTACTTC. It yields the protein CASSQGSENYEQYF.

This clone came up a few times. V is TRBV18 and J is TRBJ1-3; D gene ambiguous. The V gene lost 1 base and the J gene lost 3 bases, with 4 bases spanning the gap. Germline CDR1 is KGHSH and CDR2 is LQKENI. CDR3 length: 13 amino acids. CDR3 residues: CASSPQGGNTIYF. The CDR3 DNA reads TGTGCCAGCTCACCACAGGGTGGAAACACCATATATTTT.

This chain links TRBV5-1 with TRBJ2-7; 10 positions match TRBD2. Trimming at V came to 5 bases and at J to 1 base, leaving 6 bases not matched to a gene. CDR1 and CDR2 (germline): SGHRS, YFSETQ. CDR3 size: 15 residues. The CDR3 sequence: CASRRGTSASYEQYF. CDR3 DNA: TGCGCCAGCAGGCGCGGGACTAGCGCATCCTACGAGCAGTACTTC.

This rearrangement joins TRBV27 to TRBJ2-7, with 11 bases aligning to TRBD1. J lost 4 bases, V lost 6 bases, and 8 bases had no gene match. This CDR3 spans 15 amino acids. Germline CDR1 reads MNHEY; CDR2 reads SMNVEV (reference sequence). CDR3: CASRTPGQGVYEQYF. The DNA for the CDR3 is TGTGCCAGCAGGACACCGGGACAGGGGGTTTACGAGCAGTACTTC.